This T cell receptor beta chain was sequenced during a study of cytomegalovirus exposure and HLA in healthy donors. Broader study findings: Most observed TCR sequences were rare, whereas some public TCRs were detected in many donors.

This PCR relied on a set of 60 Vbeta primers and 13 Jbeta primers. Sequencing used immunoSEQ multiplex PCR; TCRdb keeps in-frame clones, though not all of them. The sample lists some 140,000 clones, roughly three quarters seen once, with approximately 1.4% in the top ten. Regarding this clone: Its antigen is unidentified.

The TCR comes from a woman between 35 and 50 years old in good health and CMV-seronegative. The sample taken for sequencing was PBMCs.

The CDR3 nucleotides are TGTGCCAGCAGCGTAGGATGGAGAGATGCCACTGAAGCTTTCTTT. This translates into CASSVGWRDATEAFF. The chain employs TRBV9 and TRBJ1-1; no clear D gene. This CDR3 contains 15 residues. The germline V and J ends were trimmed by 0 bases and 4 bases, with 13 bases remaining between them. Looked up from germline, CDR1 is SGDLS and CDR2 is YYNGEE.